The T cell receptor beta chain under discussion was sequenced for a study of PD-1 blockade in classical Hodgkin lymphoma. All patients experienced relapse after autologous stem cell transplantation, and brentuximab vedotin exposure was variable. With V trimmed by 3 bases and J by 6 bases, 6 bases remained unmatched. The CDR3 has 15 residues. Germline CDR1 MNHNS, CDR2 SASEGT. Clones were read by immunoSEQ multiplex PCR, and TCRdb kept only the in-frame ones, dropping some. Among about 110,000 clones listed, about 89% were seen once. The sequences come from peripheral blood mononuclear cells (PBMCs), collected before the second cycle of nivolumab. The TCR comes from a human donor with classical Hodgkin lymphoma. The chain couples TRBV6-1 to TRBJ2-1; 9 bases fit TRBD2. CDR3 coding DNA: TGTGCCAGCAGTGACGTGCGGGAGGGCCGCAATGAGCAGTTCTTC. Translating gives CASSDVREGRNEQFF.